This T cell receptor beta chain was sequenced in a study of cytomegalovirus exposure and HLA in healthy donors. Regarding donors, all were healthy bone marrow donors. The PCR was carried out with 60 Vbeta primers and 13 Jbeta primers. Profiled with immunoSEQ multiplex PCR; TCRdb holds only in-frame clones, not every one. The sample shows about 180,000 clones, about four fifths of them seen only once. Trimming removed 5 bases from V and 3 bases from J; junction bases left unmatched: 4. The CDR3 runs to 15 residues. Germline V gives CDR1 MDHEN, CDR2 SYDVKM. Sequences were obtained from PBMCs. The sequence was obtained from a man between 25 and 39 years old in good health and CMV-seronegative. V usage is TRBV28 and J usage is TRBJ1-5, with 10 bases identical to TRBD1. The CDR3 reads CASSGQGVYNQPQHF. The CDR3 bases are TGTGCCAGCAGTGGACAGGGGGTTTACAATCAGCCCCAGCATTTT. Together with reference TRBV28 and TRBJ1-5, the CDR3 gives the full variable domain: DVKVTQSSRYLVKRTGEKVFLECVQDMDHENMFWYRQDPGLGLRLIYFSYDVKMKEKGDIPEGYSVSREKKERFSLILESASTNQTSMYLCASSGQGVYNQPQHFGDGTRLSIL.